A selection of T cell receptor beta chains follows, all from one sample in a study of identical twins. TCRdb itself ran the 5' RACE reads through MiXCR, one entry per CDR3 protein. The data contain 300,000 or so distinct CDR3 sequences, roughly 9.8% of them singletons. The same data also contributed to another study, on yellow fever vaccine responses in identical twins.

Sequencing input: CD8+ T cells sorted from blood. Source of these receptors: a woman aged 18-29 years in good health. Both conserved end residues are part of each CDR3. Each record gives: V gene, clone size, D gene, J gene, CDR3 protein, CDR3 DNA. A D gene is named only where the DNA matches it firmly. Clone size appears in some rows only: once, few, many, or a class for an expanded clone.

TRBV4-2,many,NA,TRBJ2-5,CASSQTSQETQYF,TGTGCCAGCAGCCAAACATCACAAGAGACCCAGTACTTC
TRBV11-2,NA,TRBD2,TRBJ2-3,CASSLGPSGRAADTQYF,TGTGCCAGCAGCTTAGGGCCTAGCGGGAGGGCCGCAGATACGCAGTATTTT
TRBV9,many,TRBD1,TRBJ1-2,CASKQGPGPTNGYTF,TGTGCCAGCAAACAGGGGCCAGGGCCGACCAATGGCTACACCTTC
TRBV20-1,NA,NA,TRBJ2-5,CSARAQVPEWETQYF,TGCAGTGCTAGGGCGCAGGTCCCCGAATGGGAGACCCAGTACTTC
TRBV4-1,few,NA,TRBJ1-2,CASSQDQTGYGYGYTF,TGCGCCAGCAGCCAAGATCAAACAGGGTATGGCTATGGCTACACCTTC
TRBV7-9,few,NA,TRBJ2-4,CASSGGVQYF,TGTGCCAGCAGCGGGGGAGTTCAGTACTTC
TRBV10-3,NA,NA,TRBJ2-5,CAIREGGQETQYF,TGTGCCATCAGAGAAGGGGGACAAGAGACCCAGTACTTC
TRBV20-1,NA,NA,TRBJ2-7,CSARDGQGSTYEQYF,TGCAGTGCTAGAGATGGCCAGGGGAGTACCTACGAGCAGTACTTC
TRBV27,many,NA,TRBJ1-2,CASSLFGRSYGYTF,TGTGCCAGCAGTTTATTTGGCAGGTCCTATGGCTACACCTTC
TRBV2,few,TRBD1,TRBJ2-1,CASSERGGPYYNEQFF,TGTGCCAGCAGTGAACGAGGGGGCCCCTACTACAATGAGCAGTTCTTC
TRBV27,few,NA,TRBJ2-7,CASSLRSTHEQYF,TGTGCCAGCAGTTTAAGGAGTACCCACGAGCAGTACTTC
TRBV7-9,NA,NA,TRBJ2-3,CASSLARRSTDTQYF,TGTGCCAGCAGCTTAGCCAGGCGGAGCACAGATACGCAGTATTTT
TRBV5-5,NA,TRBD1,TRBJ2-1,CASTPGTGGDNEQFF,TGTGCCAGCACCCCCGGGACAGGGGGCGACAATGAGCAGTTCTTC
TRBV4-3,NA,TRBD2,TRBJ2-1,CASSHRTSGGSSYNEQFF,TGCGCCAGCAGCCACCGGACTAGCGGGGGCAGCTCCTACAATGAGCAGTTCTTC
TRBV6-2/TRBV6-3,few,NA,TRBJ2-1,CASSQGSIPYNEQFF,TGTGCCAGCAGCCAAGGGAGTATCCCCTACAATGAGCAGTTCTTC
TRBV27,NA,TRBD1,TRBJ2-1,CASRTWDRVVF,TGTGCCAGCAGAACCTGGGACAGGGTGGTCTTC
TRBV29-1,many,NA,TRBJ2-7,CSVEGGGNEQYF,TGCAGCGTTGAGGGTGGTGGGAACGAGCAGTACTTC
TRBV7-2,few,TRBD1,TRBJ2-7,CASSSQLGQGEQYF,TGTGCCAGCAGCTCCCAACTCGGACAGGGGGAGCAGTACTTC
TRBV20-1,NA,NA,TRBJ2-7,CSARDEGAPSYEQYF,TGCAGTGCTAGAGATGAGGGAGCCCCTTCCTACGAGCAGTACTTC
TRBV12-3/TRBV12-4,few,NA,TRBJ1-2,CASTNEGGSYGYTF,TGTGCCAGCACCAACGAGGGTGGATCCTATGGCTACACCTTC
TRBV29-1,many,NA,TRBJ2-7,CSVDTGESEQYF,TGCAGCGTTGATACTGGGGAGAGCGAGCAGTACTTC
TRBV7-9,few,NA,TRBJ1-5,CASSLDHGQPQHF,TGTGCCAGCAGCTTAGATCACGGGCAGCCCCAGCATTTT
TRBV13,many,NA,TRBJ2-5,CASSLVGLRETQYF,TGTGCCAGCAGCTTAGTGGGGCTTCGAGAGACCCAGTACTTC
TRBV10-3,many,NA,TRBJ2-7,CAISVPTSSYEQYF,TGTGCCATCAGTGTTCCGACTAGCTCCTACGAGCAGTACTTC
TRBV27,NA,TRBD1,TRBJ2-1,CASSLSTVTGGGYNEQFF,TGTGCCAGCAGTTTATCGACCGTCACAGGGGGCGGCTACAATGAGCAGTTCTTC
TRBV4-3,NA,NA,TRBJ2-2,CASSQDRRGYTGELFF,TGCGCCAGCAGCCAAGATAGAAGAGGATACACCGGGGAGCTGTTTTTT
TRBV2,few,NA,TRBJ2-5,CASSGTDSMSRAQYF,TGTGCCAGCAGTGGGACGGACTCCATGTCACGCGCCCAGTACTTC
TRBV12-3/TRBV12-4,few,TRBD1,TRBJ1-2,CASSLGQGLIYGYTF,TGTGCCAGCAGCCTCGGACAGGGACTGATCTATGGCTACACCTTC
TRBV7-9,NA,NA,TRBJ2-1,CASFEAGAESYNEQFF,TGTGCCAGCTTTGAGGCGGGGGCCGAGTCCTACAATGAGCAGTTCTTC
TRBV27,few,NA,TRBJ2-1,CASSALPGYNEQFF,TGTGCCAGCAGCGCTCTCCCAGGGTACAATGAGCAGTTCTTC